Listed here are 7 T cell receptor beta chains from one sample, sequenced in a study of T cell responses to AZD1222 COVID-19 vaccine. Using immunoSEQ multiplex PCR, the repertoire was profiled, and TCRdb retains in-frame clones only, with some absent. Of 120,000 or so clones detected, about 89% appear once; the ten largest clones hold 11%. The sample was peripheral blood, taken on day 0 of MenACWY control vaccination. These receptor sequences come from an adult in good health.

The rearrangement uses TRBV24-1 and TRBJ2-3; 7 bases agree with TRBD2. The germline CDR1 and CDR2 sequences are KGHDR and SFDVKD. The CDR3 runs to 16 residues. The ends lost 2 bases at V and 0 bases at J; junction bases unmatched: 4. CDR3 nucleotides: TGTGCCACCAGTGATTGGAATAGCGGGAGCACAGATACGCAGTATTTT. This encodes CATSDWNSGSTDTQYF.

This clone was recorded only once. The chain has TRBV7-7 and TRBJ2-1, with TRBD1 identical over 7 bases. V was pared by 5 bases and J by 5 bases, with 3 bases of the junction left unmatched. This CDR3 contains 13 residues. Germline CDR1 and CDR2: SSHAT and FNYEAQ (reference sequence). The CDR3 coding sequence is TGTGCCAGCAGCCCCCAGGGGGACAATGAGCAGTTCTTC. The encoded protein is CASSPQGDNEQFF.

The V and J genes are TRBV2 and TRBJ2-7; 7 nucleotides agree with TRBD2. The CDR3 spans 13 residues. CDR1 is SNHLY and CDR2 is FYNNEI in the germline V gene. V trimming: 6 bases; J trimming: 3 bases; junction bases outside the gene matches: 5. In DNA, the CDR3 is TGTGCCAGCAGGGGGGGGTCCCACTACGAGCAGTACTTC. The encoded protein is CASRGGSHYEQYF.

The gene calls are TRBV19 and TRBJ2-1, with 9 bases identical to TRBD2. The germline CDR1 and CDR2 sequences are LNHDA and SQIVND (reference sequence). With V trimmed by 3 bases and J by 5 bases, 8 bases remained unmatched. The CDR3 contains 16 residues. This chain's CDR3 is CASSIPGLARNNEQFF. Written as DNA, the CDR3 is TGTGCCAGTAGTATTCCCGGACTAGCGAGAAACAATGAGCAGTTCTTC.

The chain links TRBV7-8 to TRBJ1-2; 11 bases fit TRBD1. This CDR3 spans 16 amino acids. The V gene's germline CDR1 is SGHVS and CDR2 FQNEAQ. Unmatched junction bases numbered 13, after V lost 5 bases and J lost 8 bases. The DNA of the CDR3 is TGTGCCAGCAGCCCCACGCCCCGGGGACAGGGGGACGGCTACACCTTC. Translating gives CASSPTPRGQGDGYTF.

This chain joins TRBV12-3 or TRBV12-4 and TRBJ1-1, with 7 bases matching TRBD1. The length of the CDR3 is 13 residues. The ends lost 5 bases at V and 7 bases at J; junction bases unmatched: 7. The CDR3 DNA follows: TGTGCCAGCAGTCTAAGGCAGGGGGATGAAGCTTTCTTT. Translated: CASSLRQGDEAFF.

The rearrangement joins TRBV11-2 to TRBJ1-1; D uncertain. Trimming cost V 5 bases and J 0 bases, with 4 bases left between them. Germline V gives CDR1 SGHAT, CDR2 FQNNGV. The CDR3 loop spans 12 amino acids. In DNA form, the CDR3 reads TGTGCCAGCAGCCCCTTGAACACTGAAGCTTTCTTT. Translating gives CASSPLNTEAFF. Drawing the rest from reference TRBV11-2 and TRBJ1-1, the complete variable domain is EAGVAQSPRYKIIEKRQSVAFWCNPISGHATLYWYQQILGQGPKLLIQFQNNGVVDDSQLPKDRFSAERLKGVDSTLKIQPAKLEDSAVYLCASSPLNTEAFFGQGTRLTVV.